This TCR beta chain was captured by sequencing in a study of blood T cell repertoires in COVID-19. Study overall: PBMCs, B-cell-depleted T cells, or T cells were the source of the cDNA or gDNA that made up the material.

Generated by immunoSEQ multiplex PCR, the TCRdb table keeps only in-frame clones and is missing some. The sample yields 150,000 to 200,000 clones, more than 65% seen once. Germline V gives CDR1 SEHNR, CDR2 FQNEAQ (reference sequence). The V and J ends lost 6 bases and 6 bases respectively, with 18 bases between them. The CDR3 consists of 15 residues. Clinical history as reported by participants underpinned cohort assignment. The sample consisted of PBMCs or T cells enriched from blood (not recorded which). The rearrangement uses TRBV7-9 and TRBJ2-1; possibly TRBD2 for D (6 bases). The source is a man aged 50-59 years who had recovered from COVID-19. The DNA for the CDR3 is TGTGCCAGCAGTCTAGACAGCCCTAGCGTCAATGAGCAGTTCTTC. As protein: CASSLDSPSVNEQFF. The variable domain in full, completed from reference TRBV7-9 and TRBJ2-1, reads DTGVSQNPRHKITKRGQNVTFRCDPISEHNRLYWYRQTLGQGPEFLTYFQNEAQLEKSRLLSDRFSAERPKGSFSTLEIQRTEQGDSAMYLCASSLDSPSVNEQFFGPGTRLTVL.